This is a list of T cell receptor beta chains from one sample in a study of shared clonotypes between healthy human individuals. Profiled with immunoSEQ multiplex PCR; TCRdb holds only in-frame clones, not every one. The data hold about 1.5 million clones, with roughly 98% observed a single time. The sample was naive CD4+ T cells sorted from blood. The receptors here all came from a man in his thirties or forties in good health. CDR3s include the opening cysteine and the closing phenylalanine or tryptophan. Fields, in order: D gene, CDR3 length, clone size, V gene, J gene, CDR3 DNA, CDR3 protein. D genes are given only for firm matches. Where a row states a size, it is once, few, many or the class of an expanded clone; other rows omit it.

-	14	-	TRBV5-4	TRBJ2-7	TGTGCCAGCAGCCCGGAACAGGGATCCTACGAGCAGTACTTC	CASSPEQGSYEQYF
TRBD2	15	-	TRBV6-5	TRBJ2-5	TGTGCCAGCAGTCACGGGACTAGCGGGAGAGAGACCCAGTACTTC	CASSHGTSGRETQYF
TRBD2	15	-	TRBV11-2	TRBJ2-1	TGTGCCAGCAGCTTAGATCTGACTAGCGGGACCGAGCAGTTCTTC	CASSLDLTSGTEQFF
TRBD2	14	once	TRBV18	TRBJ2-7	TGTGCCAGCTCACATAGCGGGAGGGGTTACGAGCAGTACTTC	CASSHSGRGYEQYF
TRBD1	13	few	TRBV18	TRBJ2-5	TGTGCCAGCTCATCGGGACAGCAAGAGACCCAGTACTTC	CASSSGQQETQYF
-	16	-	TRBV28	TRBJ2-5	TGTGCCAGCAGTTTAAGTTCGAGGGACACCCAAGAGACCCAGTACTTC	CASSLSSRDTQETQYF
-	14	-	TRBV19	TRBJ2-2	TGTGCCAGCTACTCGCGGCCAAACACCGGGGAGCTGTTTTTT	CASYSRPNTGELFF
-	16	-	TRBV5-1	TRBJ1-1	TGCGCCAGCAGCTTGGAGGGTACAGAGATGAACACTGAAGCTTTCTTT	CASSLEGTEMNTEAFF
-	11	-	TRBV20-1	TRBJ2-3	TGCAGTGCTCTCAACACAGATACGCAGTATTTT	CSALNTDTQYF
TRBD1	14	-	TRBV6-5	TRBJ1-1	TGTGCCAGCAGTTACTACCCCAGGGGGGGCACAGCTTTCTTT	CASSYYPRGGTAFF
-	13	-	TRBV6-1	TRBJ2-1	TGTGCCAGCAGTGAACTGGGGTACAATGAGCAGTTCTTC	CASSELGYNEQFF
TRBD2	15	-	TRBV25-1	TRBJ2-1	TGTGCCAGCAGTGAACAAGCGGGATGGGCCAATGAGCAGTTCTTC	CASSEQAGWANEQFF